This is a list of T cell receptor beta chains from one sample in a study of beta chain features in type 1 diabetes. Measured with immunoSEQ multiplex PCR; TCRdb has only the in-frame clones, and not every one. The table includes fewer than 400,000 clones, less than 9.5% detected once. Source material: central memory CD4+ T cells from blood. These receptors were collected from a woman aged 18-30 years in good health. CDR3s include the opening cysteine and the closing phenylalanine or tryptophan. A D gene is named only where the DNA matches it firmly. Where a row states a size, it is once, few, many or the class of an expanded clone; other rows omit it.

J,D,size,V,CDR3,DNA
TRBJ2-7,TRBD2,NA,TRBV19,CASSSTTSGPYEQYF,TGTGCCAGTAGTTCCACGACTAGCGGGCCCTACGAGCAGTACTTC
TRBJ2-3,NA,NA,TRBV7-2,CASSREYLSTDTQYF,TGTGCCAGCAGCCGGGAATACCTTAGCACAGATACGCAGTATTTT
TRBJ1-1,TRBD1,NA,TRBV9,CASSKTGDPNTEAFF,TGTGCCAGCAGTAAGACAGGGGACCCGAACACTGAAGCTTTCTTT
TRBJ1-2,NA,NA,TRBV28,CATGGKLYGYTF,TGTGCGACCGGGGGGAAACTCTATGGCTACACCTTC
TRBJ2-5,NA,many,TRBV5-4,CASSSQETQYF,TGTGCCAGCAGCTCGCAAGAGACCCAGTACTTC
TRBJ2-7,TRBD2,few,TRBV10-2,CASNSREGKSSYEQYF,TGCGCCAGCAACTCCAGGGAGGGGAAGAGCTCCTACGAGCAGTACTTC
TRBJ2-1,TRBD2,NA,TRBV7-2,CASSLQGLAGNNEQFF,TGTGCCAGCAGCTTGCAGGGACTAGCGGGAAACAATGAGCAGTTCTTC
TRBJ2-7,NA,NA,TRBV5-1,CASSMASGYNSYEQYF,TGCGCCAGCAGCATGGCCAGCGGCTATAACTCCTACGAGCAGTACTTC
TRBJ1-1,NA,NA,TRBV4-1,CASSQMPAGARFTEAFF,TGCGCCAGCAGCCAGATGCCCGCGGGGGCGCGTTTCACTGAAGCTTTCTTT
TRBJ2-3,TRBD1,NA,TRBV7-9,CASSRLTGLSTDTQYF,TGTGCCAGCAGCCGATTGACAGGGCTCAGCACAGATACGCAGTATTTT
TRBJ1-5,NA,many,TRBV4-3,CASSPVRGLNQPQHF,TGCGCCAGCAGCCCCGTGAGAGGTCTTAATCAGCCCCAGCATTTT
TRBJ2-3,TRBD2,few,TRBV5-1,CASSRRLAGATDTQYF,TGCGCCAGCAGCCGGAGACTAGCGGGGGCCACAGATACGCAGTATTTT
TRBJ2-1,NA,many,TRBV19,CASSPTRQFVEQFF,TGTGCCAGTAGCCCTACCCGACAGTTCGTTGAGCAGTTCTTC
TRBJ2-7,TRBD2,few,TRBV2,CASRRTSGINEQYF,TGTGCCAGCAGAAGGACTAGCGGCATCAACGAGCAGTACTTC
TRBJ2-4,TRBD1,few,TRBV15,CATSRDPQGAKNIQYF,TGTGCCACCAGCAGAGATCCACAGGGGGCCAAAAACATTCAGTACTTC
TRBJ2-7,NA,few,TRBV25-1,CASSDRGSYEQYF,TGTGCCAGCAGTGATAGAGGCTCCTACGAGCAGTACTTC
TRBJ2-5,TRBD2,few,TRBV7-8,CASSLIGRASETQYF,TGTGCCAGCAGCTTAATTGGGAGGGCCAGTGAGACCCAGTACTTC
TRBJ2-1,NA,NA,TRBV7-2,CASSLGALAGGEQFF,TGTGCCAGCAGCTTAGGGGCTCTAGCTGGGGGTGAGCAGTTCTTC
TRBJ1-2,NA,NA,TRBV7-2,CASSSHRRGSADGYTF,TGTGCCAGCAGCTCCCATCGGCGGGGTAGTGCGGATGGCTACACCTTC